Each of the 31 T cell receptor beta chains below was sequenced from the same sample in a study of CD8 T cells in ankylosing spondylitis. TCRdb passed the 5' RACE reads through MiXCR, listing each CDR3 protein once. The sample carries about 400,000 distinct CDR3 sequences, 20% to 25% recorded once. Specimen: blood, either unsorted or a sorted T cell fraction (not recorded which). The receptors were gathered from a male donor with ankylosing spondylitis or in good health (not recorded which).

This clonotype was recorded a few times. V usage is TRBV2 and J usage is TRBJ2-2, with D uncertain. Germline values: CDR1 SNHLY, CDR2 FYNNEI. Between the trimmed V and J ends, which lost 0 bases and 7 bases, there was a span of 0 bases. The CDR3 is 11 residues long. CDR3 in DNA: TGTGCCAGCAGTGAAGCCGGGGAGCTGTTTTTT. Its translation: CASSEAGELFF.

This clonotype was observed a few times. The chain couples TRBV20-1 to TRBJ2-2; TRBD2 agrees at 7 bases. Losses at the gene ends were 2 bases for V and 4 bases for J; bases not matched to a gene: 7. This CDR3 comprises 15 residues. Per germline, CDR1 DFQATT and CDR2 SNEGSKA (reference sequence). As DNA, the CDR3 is TGCAGTGCTAGATTGGGGGGGATGGGCACCGGGGAGCTGTTTTTT. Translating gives CSARLGGMGTGELFF.

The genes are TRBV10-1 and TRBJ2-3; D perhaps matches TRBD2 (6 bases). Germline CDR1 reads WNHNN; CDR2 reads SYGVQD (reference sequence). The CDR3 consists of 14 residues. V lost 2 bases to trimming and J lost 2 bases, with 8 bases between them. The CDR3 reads CASSERDFTDTQYF. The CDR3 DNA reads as TGCGCCAGCAGTGAGAGGGACTTCACAGATACGCAGTATTTT.

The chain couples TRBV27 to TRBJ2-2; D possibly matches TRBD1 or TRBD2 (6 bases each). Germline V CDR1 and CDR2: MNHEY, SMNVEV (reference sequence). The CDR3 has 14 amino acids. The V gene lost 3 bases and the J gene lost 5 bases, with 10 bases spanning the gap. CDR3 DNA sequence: TGTGCCAGCAGTTTTGGGGGGCGGACCGGGGAGCTGTTTTTT. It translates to CASSFGGRTGELFF.

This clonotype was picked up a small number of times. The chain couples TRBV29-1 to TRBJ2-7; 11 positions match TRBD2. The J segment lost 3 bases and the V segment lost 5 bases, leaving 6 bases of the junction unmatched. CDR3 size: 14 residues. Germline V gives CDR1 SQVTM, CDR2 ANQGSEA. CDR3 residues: CSVLLAGGLYEQYF. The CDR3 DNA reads TGCAGCGTTCTCCTAGCGGGGGGCCTCTACGAGCAGTACTTC.

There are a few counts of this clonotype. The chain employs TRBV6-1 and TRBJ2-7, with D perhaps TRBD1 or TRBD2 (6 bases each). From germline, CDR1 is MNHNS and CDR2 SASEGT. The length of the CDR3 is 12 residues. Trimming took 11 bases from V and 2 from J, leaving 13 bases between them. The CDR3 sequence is CAEGGPPYEQYF. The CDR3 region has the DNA TGTGCCGAGGGGGGTCCGCCCTACGAGCAGTACTTC.

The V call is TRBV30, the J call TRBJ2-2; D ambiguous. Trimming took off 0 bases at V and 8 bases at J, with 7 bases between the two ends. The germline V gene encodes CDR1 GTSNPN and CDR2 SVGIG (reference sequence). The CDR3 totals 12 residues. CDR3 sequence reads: CAWSVLGGELFF. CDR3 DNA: TGTGCCTGGAGTGTACTTGGTGGGGAGCTGTTTTTT.

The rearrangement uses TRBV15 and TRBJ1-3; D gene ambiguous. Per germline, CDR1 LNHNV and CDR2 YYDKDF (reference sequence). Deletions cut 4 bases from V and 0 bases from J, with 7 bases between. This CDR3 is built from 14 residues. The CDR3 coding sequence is TGTGCCACCAGCATGTGGGTCTCTGGAAACACCATATATTTT. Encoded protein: CATSMWVSGNTIYF.

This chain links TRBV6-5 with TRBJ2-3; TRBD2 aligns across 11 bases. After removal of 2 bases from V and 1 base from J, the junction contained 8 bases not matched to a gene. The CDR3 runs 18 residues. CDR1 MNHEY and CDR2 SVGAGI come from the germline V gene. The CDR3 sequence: CASSYIAGGPRGTDTQYF. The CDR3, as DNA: TGTGCCAGCAGTTACATAGCGGGGGGGCCTCGTGGCACAGATACGCAGTATTTT.

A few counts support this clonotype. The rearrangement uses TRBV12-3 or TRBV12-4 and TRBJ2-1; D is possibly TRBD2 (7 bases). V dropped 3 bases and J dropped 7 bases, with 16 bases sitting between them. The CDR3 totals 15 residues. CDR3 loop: CASSLDVGGGNEQFF. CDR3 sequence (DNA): TGTGCCAGCAGTTTGGACGTGGGAGGGGGGAATGAGCAGTTCTTC.

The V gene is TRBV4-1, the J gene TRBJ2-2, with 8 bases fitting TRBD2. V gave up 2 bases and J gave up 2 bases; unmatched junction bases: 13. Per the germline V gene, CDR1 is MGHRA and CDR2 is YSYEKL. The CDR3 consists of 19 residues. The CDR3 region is CASSQFYAGGRENTGELFF. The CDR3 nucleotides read TGCGCCAGCAGCCAATTCTACGCGGGGGGCAGAGAAAACACCGGGGAGCTGTTTTTT.

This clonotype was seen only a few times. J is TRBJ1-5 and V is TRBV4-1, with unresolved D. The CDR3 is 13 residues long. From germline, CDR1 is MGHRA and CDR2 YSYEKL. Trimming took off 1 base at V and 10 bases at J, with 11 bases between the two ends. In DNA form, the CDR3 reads TGCGCCAGCAGCCAAGCGGTTCCTGGACCCCAGCATTTT. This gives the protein CASSQAVPGPQHF.

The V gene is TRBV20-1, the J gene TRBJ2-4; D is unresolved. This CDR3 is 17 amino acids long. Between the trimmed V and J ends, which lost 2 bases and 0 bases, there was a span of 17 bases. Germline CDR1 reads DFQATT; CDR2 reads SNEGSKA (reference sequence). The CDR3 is CSARPSQPDLAKNIQYF. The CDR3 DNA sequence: TGCAGTGCTAGACCCAGTCAACCCGACTTAGCCAAAAACATTCAGTACTTC.

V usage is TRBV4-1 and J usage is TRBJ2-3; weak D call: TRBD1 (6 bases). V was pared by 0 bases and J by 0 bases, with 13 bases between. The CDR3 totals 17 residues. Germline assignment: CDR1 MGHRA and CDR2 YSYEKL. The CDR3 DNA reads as TGCGCCAGCAGCCAAGAAAGGGGGTTTACTAGCACAGATACGCAGTATTTT. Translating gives CASSQERGFTSTDTQYF.

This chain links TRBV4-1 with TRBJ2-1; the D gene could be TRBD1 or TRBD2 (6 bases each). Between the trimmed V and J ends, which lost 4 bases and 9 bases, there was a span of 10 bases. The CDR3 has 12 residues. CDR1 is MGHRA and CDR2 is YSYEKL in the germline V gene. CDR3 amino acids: CASSLRGGEQFF. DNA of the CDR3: TGCGCCAGCAGCCTCAGGGGAGGTGAGCAGTTCTTC.

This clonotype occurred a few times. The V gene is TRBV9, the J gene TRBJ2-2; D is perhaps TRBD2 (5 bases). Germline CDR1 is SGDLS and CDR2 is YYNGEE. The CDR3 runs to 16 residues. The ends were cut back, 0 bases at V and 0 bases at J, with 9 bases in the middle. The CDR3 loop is CASSVGAGTNTGELFF. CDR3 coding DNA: TGTGCCAGCAGCGTAGGTGCCGGGACGAACACCGGGGAGCTGTTTTTT.

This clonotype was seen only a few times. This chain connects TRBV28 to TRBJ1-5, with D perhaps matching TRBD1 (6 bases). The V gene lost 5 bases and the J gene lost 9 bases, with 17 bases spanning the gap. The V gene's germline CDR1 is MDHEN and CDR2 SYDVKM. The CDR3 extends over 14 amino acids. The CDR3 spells CASSPYGQSGPQHF. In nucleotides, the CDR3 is TGTGCCAGCAGTCCCTACGGACAGAGTGGGCCCCAGCATTTT.

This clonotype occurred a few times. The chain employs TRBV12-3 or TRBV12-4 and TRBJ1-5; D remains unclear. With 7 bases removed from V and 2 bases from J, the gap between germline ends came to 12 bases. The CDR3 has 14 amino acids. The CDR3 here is CASTTLWGNQPQHF. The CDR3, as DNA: TGTGCCAGCACGACCCTTTGGGGCAATCAGCCCCAGCATTTT.

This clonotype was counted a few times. CDR3 loop: CASSVRGQNTGELFF. For the CDR3, the DNA is TGCGCCAGCAGCGTCCGGGGGCAGAACACCGGGGAGCTGTTTTTT. The gene calls are TRBV5-1 and TRBJ2-2; D might be TRBD1 or TRBD2, each matching 6 bases. With 4 bases removed from V and 1 base from J, the gap between germline ends came to 11 bases. Germline CDR1 and CDR2: SGHRS and YFSETQ. The CDR3 runs 15 residues. Full variable domain (rest looked up from reference TRBV5-1 and TRBJ2-2): KAGVTQTPRYLIKTRGQQVTLSCSPISGHRSVSWYQQTPGQGLQFLFEYFSETQRNKGNFPGRFSGRQFSNSRSEMNVSTLELGDSALYLCASSVRGQNTGELFFGEGSRLTVL.

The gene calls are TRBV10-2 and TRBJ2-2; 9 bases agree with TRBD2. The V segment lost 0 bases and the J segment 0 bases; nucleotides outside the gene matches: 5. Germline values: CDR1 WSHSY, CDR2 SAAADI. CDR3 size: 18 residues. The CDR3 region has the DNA TGCGCCAGCAGTGAGTCGTTAGCGGGGGCCACGAACACCGGGGAGCTGTTTTTT. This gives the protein CASSESLAGATNTGELFF.

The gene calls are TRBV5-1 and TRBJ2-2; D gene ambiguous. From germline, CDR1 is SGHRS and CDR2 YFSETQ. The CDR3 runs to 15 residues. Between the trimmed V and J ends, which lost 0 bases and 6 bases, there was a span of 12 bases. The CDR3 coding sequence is TGCGCCAGCAGCTTGGTCATGTACGACCCCGGGGAGCTGTTTTTT. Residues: CASSLVMYDPGELFF.

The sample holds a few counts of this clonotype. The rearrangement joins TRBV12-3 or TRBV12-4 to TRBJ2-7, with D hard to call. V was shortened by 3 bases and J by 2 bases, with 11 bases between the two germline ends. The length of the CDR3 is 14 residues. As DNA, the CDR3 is TGTGCCAGCAGTTTTCTGGACCGGGCCTACGAGCAGTACTTC. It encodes CASSFLDRAYEQYF.

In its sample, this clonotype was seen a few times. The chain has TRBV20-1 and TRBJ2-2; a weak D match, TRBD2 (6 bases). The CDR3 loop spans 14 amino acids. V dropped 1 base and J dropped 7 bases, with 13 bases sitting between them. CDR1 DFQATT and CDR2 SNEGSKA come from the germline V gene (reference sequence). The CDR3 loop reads CSARGDREIGELFF. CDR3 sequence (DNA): TGCAGTGCTAGAGGGGACCGGGAGATCGGGGAGCTGTTTTTT.

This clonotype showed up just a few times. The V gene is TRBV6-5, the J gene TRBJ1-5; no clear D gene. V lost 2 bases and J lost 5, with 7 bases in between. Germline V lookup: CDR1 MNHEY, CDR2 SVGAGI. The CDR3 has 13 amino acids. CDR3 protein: CASSYLADQPQHF. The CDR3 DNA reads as TGTGCCAGCAGTTACCTCGCAGATCAGCCCCAGCATTTT.

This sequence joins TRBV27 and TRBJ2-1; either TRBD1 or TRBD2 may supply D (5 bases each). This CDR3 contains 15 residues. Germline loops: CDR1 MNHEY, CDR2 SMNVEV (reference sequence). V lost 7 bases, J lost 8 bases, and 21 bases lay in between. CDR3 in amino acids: CASNQGPPSADEQFF. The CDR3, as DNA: TGTGCCAGCAATCAGGGACCGCCGTCGGCGGATGAGCAGTTCTTC.

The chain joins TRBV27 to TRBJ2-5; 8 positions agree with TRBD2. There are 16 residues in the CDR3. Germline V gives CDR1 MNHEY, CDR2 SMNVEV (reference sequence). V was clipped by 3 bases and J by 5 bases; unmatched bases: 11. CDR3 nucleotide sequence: TGTGCCAGCAGTTTTATCCGGGGGGGCTCTGGGGAGACCCAGTACTTC. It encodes CASSFIRGGSGETQYF.

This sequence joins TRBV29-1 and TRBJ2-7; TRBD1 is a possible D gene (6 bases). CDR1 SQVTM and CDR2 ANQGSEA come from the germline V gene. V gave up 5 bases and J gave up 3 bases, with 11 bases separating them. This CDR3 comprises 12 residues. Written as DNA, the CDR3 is TGCAGCGTTTCCCAGGGGCTCTACGAGCAGTACTTC. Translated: CSVSQGLYEQYF.

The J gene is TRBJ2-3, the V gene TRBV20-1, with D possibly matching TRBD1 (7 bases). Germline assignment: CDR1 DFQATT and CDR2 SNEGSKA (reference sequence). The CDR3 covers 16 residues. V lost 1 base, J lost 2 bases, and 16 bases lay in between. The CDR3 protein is CSARALEGAPTDTQYF. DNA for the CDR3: TGCAGTGCTAGAGCCTTGGAGGGGGCGCCCACAGATACGCAGTATTTT.

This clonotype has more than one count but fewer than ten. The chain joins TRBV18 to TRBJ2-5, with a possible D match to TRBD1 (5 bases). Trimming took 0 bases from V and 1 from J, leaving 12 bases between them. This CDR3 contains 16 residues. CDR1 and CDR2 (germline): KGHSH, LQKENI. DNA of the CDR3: TGTGCCAGCTCACCACCTCTACAGGAACCCCAAGAGACCCAGTACTTC. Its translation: CASSPPLQEPQETQYF.

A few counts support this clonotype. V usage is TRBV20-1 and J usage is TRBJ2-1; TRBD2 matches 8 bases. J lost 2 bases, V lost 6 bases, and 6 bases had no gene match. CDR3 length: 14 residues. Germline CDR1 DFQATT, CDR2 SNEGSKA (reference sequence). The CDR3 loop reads CSAALAEAYNEQFF. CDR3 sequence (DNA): TGCAGTGCAGCACTAGCGGAGGCCTACAATGAGCAGTTCTTC.

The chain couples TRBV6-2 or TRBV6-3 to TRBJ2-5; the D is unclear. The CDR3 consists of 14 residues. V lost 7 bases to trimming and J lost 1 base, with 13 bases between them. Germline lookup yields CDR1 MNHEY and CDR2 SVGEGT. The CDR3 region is CASIPDDLQETQYF. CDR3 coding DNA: TGTGCCAGCATCCCGGACGACCTCCAAGAGACCCAGTACTTC.